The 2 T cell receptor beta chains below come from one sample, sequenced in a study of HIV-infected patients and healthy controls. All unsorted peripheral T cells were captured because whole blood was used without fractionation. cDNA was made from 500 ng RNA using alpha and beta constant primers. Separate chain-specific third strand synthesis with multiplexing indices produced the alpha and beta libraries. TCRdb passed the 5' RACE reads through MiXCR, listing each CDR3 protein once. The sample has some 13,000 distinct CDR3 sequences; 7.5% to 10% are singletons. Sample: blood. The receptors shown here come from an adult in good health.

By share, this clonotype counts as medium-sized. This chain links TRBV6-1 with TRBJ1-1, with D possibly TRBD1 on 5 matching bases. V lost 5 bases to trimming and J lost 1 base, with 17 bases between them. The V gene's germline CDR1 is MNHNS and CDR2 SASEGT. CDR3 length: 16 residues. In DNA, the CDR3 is TGTGCCAGCAGTTATTACCCCGGGACGTCGAACACTGAAGCTTTCTTT. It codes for CASSYYPGTSNTEAFF.

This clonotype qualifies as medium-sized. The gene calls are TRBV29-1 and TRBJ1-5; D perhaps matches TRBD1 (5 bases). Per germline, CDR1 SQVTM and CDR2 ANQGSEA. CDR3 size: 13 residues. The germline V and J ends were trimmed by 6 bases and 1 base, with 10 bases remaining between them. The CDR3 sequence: CSVGTESNQPQHF. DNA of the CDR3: TGCAGCGTAGGGACGGAGAGCAATCAGCCCCAGCATTTT.